The next 8 T cell receptor beta chains were all read from a single sample in a study of T-cell reconstitution after alpha-beta-depleted transplantation in children (dated by TCRdb to the mid-2010s). Library prep was done by PCR. Sequencer: Illumina HiSeq 2500. TCR libraries were prepared with molecular barcoding, using unique molecular identifiers to normalize TCRbeta repertoire quantification. TCRdb redid the processing of the public reads, applying fastp at Q25 and MiXCR, and retained in-frame beta chains. All rows with the same CDR3 protein become a single entry with the most common DNA and genes. This sample lists 670,000 or so distinct CDR3 sequences; 13% were detected once. The top ten clones comprise roughly 0.77% of the sample. Taken with the paper, the label for treatment or condition translates to: allogeneic hematopoietic cell transplantation with graft depleted of TCRalphabeta T cells and CD19 B cells.

Here the sequenced sample was PBMCs, taken before TCRalphabeta/CD19-depleted stem cell transplant. The receptor source for this set is a girl aged 2 to 10 with congenital amegakaryocytic thrombocytopenia, due to receive a stem cell transplant.

This clonotype was seen more than once but under ten times. A read error may account for a junction end that differs from germline. The rearrangement uses TRBV20-1 and TRBJ2-1, with D possibly being TRBD2 (6 bases). Germline assignment: CDR1 DFQATT and CDR2 SNEGSKA (reference sequence). The length of the CDR3 is 16 residues. The CDR3: CCASHLAGPSYNEQFF. The CDR3 region has the DNA TGCTGTGCTTCGCATCTCGCGGGACCGTCCTACAATGAGCAGTTCTTC.

This clonotype was counted many times. The rearrangement joins TRBV28 to TRBJ2-5; D unclear. Trimming pared 5 bases from V and 1 base from J, leaving 8 bases between. The CDR3 length is 13 residues. CDR1 MDHEN and CDR2 SYDVKM come from the germline V gene. This CDR3 is CASSIHPQETQYF. DNA of the CDR3: TGTGCCAGCAGTATTCATCCCCAAGAGACCCAGTACTTC. Combining the CDR3 with reference TRBV28 and TRBJ2-5 gives the whole variable domain DVKVTQSSRYLVKRTGEKVFLECVQDMDHENMFWYRQDPGLGLRLIYFSYDVKMKEKGDIPEGYSVSREKKERFSLILESASTNQTSMYLCASSIHPQETQYFGPGTRLLVL.

This clonotype has a count of ten or more. V and J are TRBV24-1 and TRBJ2-2; D assignment may be TRBD1 or TRBD2 (5 bases each). In germline, CDR1 is KGHDR, CDR2 SFDVKD. This CDR3 region has 15 residues. V shed 3 bases and J shed 4 bases, with 11 bases lying between them. The CDR3 DNA is TGTGCCACCAGTGATGGGACGAAGCTCACCGGGGAGCTGTTTTTT. Its translation is CATSDGTKLTGELFF.

This clonotype was counted only a few times. V gene TRBV10-3 combines with J gene TRBJ2-5; 7 bases are shared with TRBD1. Per the germline V gene, CDR1 is ENHRY and CDR2 is SYGVKD. The CDR3 runs 11 residues. In DNA form, the CDR3 reads TGTGCAAAGGGGGCCCGGGAGACCCAGTACTTC. It yields the protein CAKGARETQYF.

This clonotype was found many times. The rearrangement links TRBV12-3 or TRBV12-4 to TRBJ1-2; D is possibly TRBD1 (6 bases). The length of the CDR3 is 14 residues. Trimming took 4 bases from V and 7 from J, leaving 16 bases between them. For the CDR3, the DNA is TGTGCCAGCAGTTCTCCGGGGGGCAATGGTGGCTACACCTTC. Its protein product is CASSSPGGNGGYTF.

In this sample, this clonotype turned up many times. The V and J genes are TRBV7-6 and TRBJ2-7, with D hard to call. Germline V gene data show CDR1 as SGHVS and CDR2 as FNYEAQ. Deletions cut 1 base from V and 2 bases from J, with 6 bases between. This CDR3 contains 13 residues. Here the CDR3 DNA reads TGTGCCAGCAGCTTAGAGGAACCCTACGAGCAGTACTTC. The encoded protein is CASSLEEPYEQYF.

This clonotype came up many times. The chain uses TRBV4-1 and TRBJ2-1; tentative D call: TRBD2 (5 bases). CDR1 is MGHRA and CDR2 is YSYEKL in the germline V gene. The CDR3 sequence is 16 residues long. Between the trimmed V and J ends, which lost 2 bases and 2 bases, there was a span of 13 bases. The CDR3 region is CASSQKGLITYNEQFF. The CDR3 bases are TGCGCCAGCAGCCAAAAAGGACTGATCACCTACAATGAGCAGTTCTTC.

Ten or more counts support this clonotype. The chain uses TRBV28 and TRBJ2-1; D not certain. Germline V gives CDR1 MDHEN, CDR2 SYDVKM. The CDR3 is 14 residues long. V was shortened by 5 bases and J by 6 bases, with 14 bases between the two germline ends. CDR3 amino acids: CASSPSTLPNEQFF. In nucleotides, the CDR3 is TGTGCCAGCAGTCCCTCCACTCTACCCAATGAGCAGTTCTTC.